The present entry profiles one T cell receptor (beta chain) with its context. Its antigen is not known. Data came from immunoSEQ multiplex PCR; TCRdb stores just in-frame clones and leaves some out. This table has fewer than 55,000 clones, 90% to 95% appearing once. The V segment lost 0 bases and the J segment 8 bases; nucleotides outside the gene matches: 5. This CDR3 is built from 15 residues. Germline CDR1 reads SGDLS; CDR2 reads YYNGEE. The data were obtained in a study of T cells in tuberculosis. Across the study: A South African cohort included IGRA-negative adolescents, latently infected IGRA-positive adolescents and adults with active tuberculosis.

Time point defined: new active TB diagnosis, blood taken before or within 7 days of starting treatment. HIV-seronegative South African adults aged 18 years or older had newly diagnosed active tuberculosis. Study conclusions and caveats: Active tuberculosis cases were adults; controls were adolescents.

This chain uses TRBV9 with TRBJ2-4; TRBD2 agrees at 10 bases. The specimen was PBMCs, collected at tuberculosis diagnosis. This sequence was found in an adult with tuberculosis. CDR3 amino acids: CASSVGLAGEDIQYF. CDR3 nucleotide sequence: TGTGCCAGCAGCGTAGGACTAGCGGGTGAAGACATTCAGTACTTC.